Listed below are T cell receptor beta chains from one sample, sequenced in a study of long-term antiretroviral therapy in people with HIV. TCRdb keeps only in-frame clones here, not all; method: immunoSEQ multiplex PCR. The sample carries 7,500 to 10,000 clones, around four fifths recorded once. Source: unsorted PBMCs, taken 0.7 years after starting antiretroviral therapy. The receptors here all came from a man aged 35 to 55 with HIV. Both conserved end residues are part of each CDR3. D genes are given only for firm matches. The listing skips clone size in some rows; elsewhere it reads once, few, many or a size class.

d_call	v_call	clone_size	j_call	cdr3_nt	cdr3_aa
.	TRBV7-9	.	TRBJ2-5	TGTGCCAGCAGTCTAGGGGAGTTCCAAGAGACCCAGTACTTC	CASSLGEFQETQYF
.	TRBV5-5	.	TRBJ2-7	TGTGCCAGCACACCACAAGGGACGCTACTCTACGAGCAGTACTTC	CASTPQGTLLYEQYF
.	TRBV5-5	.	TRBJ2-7	TGTGCCAGCAGCACGAGAGACTACGAGCAGTACTTC	CASSTRDYEQYF
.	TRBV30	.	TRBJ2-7	TGTGCCTGGAGTACGGCTCTGGGGTACGAGCAGTACTTC	CAWSTALGYEQYF
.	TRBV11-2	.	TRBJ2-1	TGTGCCAGCAGCTTTTCGGATCCCGCGTTCTCCTACAATGAGCAGTTCTTC	CASSFSDPAFSYNEQFF
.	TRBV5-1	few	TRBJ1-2	TGCGCCAGCAGGTTTGGGGGTAGGTCGAACTATGGCTACACCTTC	CASRFGGRSNYGYTF
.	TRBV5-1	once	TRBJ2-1	TGCGCCAGCAGCTTGGGGGCCGGGAGCTCCTACAATGAGCAGTTCTTC	CASSLGAGSSYNEQFF
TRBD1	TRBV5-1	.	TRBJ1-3	TGCGCCAGCAGCTTTGACAGGGCTGGAAACACCATATATTTT	CASSFDRAGNTIYF
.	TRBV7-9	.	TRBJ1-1	TGTGCCAGCAGCTTACCGACAGAAGGTACTGAAGCTTTCTTT	CASSLPTEGTEAFF
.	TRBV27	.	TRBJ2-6	TGTGCCAGCACGACTAATTCTGGGGCCAACGTCCTGACTTTC	CASTTNSGANVLTF
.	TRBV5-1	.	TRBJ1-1	TGCGCCAGCAGCCTTCAGGGGATGAACACTGAAGCTTTCTTT	CASSLQGMNTEAFF
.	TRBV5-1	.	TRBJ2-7	TGCGCCAGCAGCTTGACTGTTTCCTACGAGCAGTACTTC	CASSLTVSYEQYF